The 3 T cell receptor beta chains given below trace back to one sample, sequenced in a study of response to subunit inactivated influenza vaccine. One entry per CDR3 protein results from TCRdb running MiXCR on the RT-PCR reads. Of hundreds of thousands of distinct CDR3 sequences detected, approximately 10% appear once; the ten largest clones hold approximately 10%. The same data also contributed to another study, on T cells expressing NK-cell markers. That source reports: As the method of synthesis, 5'RACE template switching with UMIs yielded TCR beta cDNA.

Sequencing used PBMCs from blood, obtained on the day of vaccination. The receptors originated from a middle-aged man who received an inactivated influenza vaccine.

The CDR3, as DNA: TGCAGTGCTAGAGAAGGGACAGGGAACAATCAGCCCCAGCATTTT. Its protein is CSAREGTGNNQPQHF. The chain carries TRBV20-1 and TRBJ1-5; 9 nucleotides match TRBD1. CDR3 length: 15 amino acids. In germline, CDR1 is DFQATT, CDR2 SNEGSKA (reference sequence). The V and J ends lost 0 bases and 3 bases, in that order; junction bases with no gene match: 3.

This clonotype showed up just a few times. This rearrangement joins TRBV20-1 to TRBJ2-7, with 7 bases aligning to TRBD2. This CDR3 region has 15 residues. The V gene's germline CDR1 is DFQATT and CDR2 SNEGSKA (reference sequence). V lost 1 base to trimming and J lost 1 base; unmatched junction nucleotides: 7. The CDR3: CSARVVAGASYEQYF. The CDR3 DNA follows: TGCAGTGCTAGAGTAGTCGCGGGAGCTTCCTACGAGCAGTACTTC.

This chain links TRBV7-9 with TRBJ1-2; perhaps TRBD1 as D (6 bases). CDR1 is SEHNR and CDR2 is FQNEAQ in the germline V gene (reference sequence). The CDR3 sequence is 16 residues long. V was cut by 1 base and J by 8 bases, with 20 bases left in between. CDR3 DNA sequence: TGTGCCAGCAGCTTAGTGGCGGGGACAACTCCGAGGGGCTACACCTTC. As protein: CASSLVAGTTPRGYTF.